The 8 T cell receptor beta chains below were found in one sample sequenced in a study of technical replicates of blood from several donors. Profiling relied on immunoSEQ multiplex PCR, and the TCRdb table lists in-frame clones only, not all of them. The sample comprises approximately 85,000 clones, around 94% of which are singletons, and 0.2% to 0.3% rests with the top ten. Material for sequencing was T cells isolated from PBMCs. The receptors derive from a human donor in good health.

The chain joins TRBV5-1 to TRBJ2-1; 9 bases agree with TRBD2. V gave up 0 bases and J gave up 7 bases; unmatched junction bases: 5. There are 15 residues in the CDR3. The V gene's germline CDR1 is SGHRS and CDR2 YFSETQ. The chain's CDR3 is CASSLVASGANEQFF. CDR3 sequence (DNA): TGCGCCAGCAGCTTGGTGGCTAGCGGGGCAAATGAGCAGTTCTTC.

The chain is built from TRBV27 and TRBJ1-2; D not certain. Trimming took off 3 bases at V and 4 bases at J, with 15 bases between the two ends. Per germline, CDR1 MNHEY and CDR2 SMNVEV (reference sequence). This CDR3 has 15 residues. The CDR3 reads CASSFGLAPLYGYTF. The DNA for the CDR3 is TGTGCCAGCAGTTTTGGACTTGCGCCCCTCTATGGCTACACCTTC.

The V call is TRBV5-1, the J call TRBJ2-7, with D perhaps TRBD1 (6 bases). CDR1 and CDR2 from the germline V gene are SGHRS and YFSETQ. The CDR3 extends over 14 amino acids. V was shortened by 4 bases and J by 1 base, with 12 bases between the two germline ends. As DNA, the CDR3 is TGCGCCAGCAGCACGATACAGGGTTCCTACGAGCAGTACTTC. Residues: CASSTIQGSYEQYF.

The V gene is TRBV2, the J gene TRBJ2-2; D ambiguous. V lost 4 bases to trimming and J lost 7 bases, with 10 bases between them. Germline V gene data show CDR1 as SNHLY and CDR2 as FYNNEI. The CDR3 sequence is 13 residues long. DNA for the CDR3: TGTGCCAGCAGTGTTCCAGGTAGCGGGGAGCTGTTTTTT. It codes for CASSVPGSGELFF.

This clone appeared once. The chain combines TRBV6-1 with TRBJ2-3; possible D gene TRBD1, 6 bases. Trimming pared 5 bases from V and 0 bases from J, leaving 12 bases between. The germline V gene has CDR1 MNHNS and CDR2 SASEGT. CDR3 length equals 15 residues. CDR3 sequence reads: CASSPTGMSTDTQYF. CDR3 coding DNA: TGTGCCAGCAGTCCTACAGGGATGAGCACAGATACGCAGTATTTT.

This sequence joins TRBV11-2 and TRBJ2-1, with D unresolved. Trimming took 8 bases from V and 10 from J, leaving 18 bases between them. Germline CDR1 reads SGHAT; CDR2 reads FQNNGV. The CDR3 is 13 residues long. CDR3 sequence reads: CASELILRWEQFF. In DNA, the CDR3 is TGTGCCAGCGAACTAATACTGCGTTGGGAGCAGTTCTTC.

The rearrangement joins TRBV29-1 to TRBJ1-2, with 8 bases aligning to TRBD1. V dropped 6 bases and J dropped 2; count of bases not matched to a gene: 11. Germline CDR1 is SQVTM and CDR2 is ANQGSEA. The CDR3 spans 15 residues. CDR3 loop: CSVSGQGLGNYGYTF. The CDR3 DNA is TGCAGCGTGAGTGGACAGGGTCTCGGGAACTATGGCTACACCTTC.

The chain joins TRBV10-2 to TRBJ2-4, with 11 bases lining up with TRBD2. With V trimmed by 1 base and J by 10 bases, 15 bases remained unmatched. The germline V gene has CDR1 WSHSY and CDR2 SAAADI. The CDR3 is 18 residues long. DNA for the CDR3: TGCGCCAGCAGTGAGTTGGGTAGCGGGGGGGATCTTGTACCAATTCAGTACTTC. This sequence encodes CASSELGSGGDLVPIQYF.